The next 26 T cell receptor beta chains were all read from a single sample in a study of blood T cell repertoires in COVID-19. The method was immunoSEQ multiplex PCR; TCRdb's version includes in-frame clones alone and lacks a portion of them. The data show about 200,000 clones, around 82% seen once. The sample was peripheral blood. The receptors were sampled from a woman aged 40 to 50 with active or convalescent COVID-19.

This chain connects TRBV11-2 to TRBJ1-4; D not resolved. This CDR3 contains 16 residues. Trimming shortened V by 3 bases and J by 0 bases, and 11 bases separated the two germline ends. Germline V lookup: CDR1 SGHAT, CDR2 FQNNGV. The CDR3 loop is CASSFGLPATNEKLFF. The CDR3 region has the DNA TGTGCCAGCAGCTTCGGACTGCCTGCAACTAATGAAAAACTGTTTTTT.

The genes are TRBV7-3 and TRBJ2-3; D is possibly TRBD1 (5 bases). Looked up from germline, CDR1 is SGHTA and CDR2 is FQGTGA. The CDR3 is 14 amino acids. Trimming took 6 bases from V and 3 from J, leaving 13 bases between them. The CDR3 is CASSPGQGTDTQYF. The CDR3 bases are TGTGCCAGCAGTCCCGGACAAGGGACAGATACGCAGTATTTT.

The rearrangement uses TRBV25-1 and TRBJ2-1; D possibly corresponds to TRBD1 (6 bases). CDR1 and CDR2 (germline): MGHDK, SYGVNS. The V end was cut by 1 base, the J end by 4 bases, with 20 bases between. The CDR3 covers 18 residues. DNA of the CDR3: TGTGCCAGCAGTGAATCGCCTACCGGGACACCTACTTACAATGAGCAGTTCTTC. Its protein is CASSESPTGTPTYNEQFF.

The chain recombines TRBV19 with TRBJ2-5; 7 bases map to TRBD1. J gave up 2 bases and V 6 bases, and 3 bases lay outside the gene matches. The CDR3 has 13 residues. The germline gives CDR1 LNHDA, CDR2 SQIVND (reference sequence). The CDR3 coding sequence is TGTGCCAGTAGGAGGGGACAGCAAGAGACCCAGTACTTC. It specifies CASRRGQQETQYF.

DNA for the CDR3: TGCGCCAGCAGCTTGACCCGGGACAGGAGTTCACCCCTCCACTTT. Translating it yields CASSLTRDRSSPLHF. The rearrangement joins TRBV5-1 to TRBJ1-6; 8 nucleotides line up with TRBD1. This CDR3 is 15 amino acids long. With V trimmed by 1 base and J by 9 bases, 6 bases remained unmatched. Per the germline V gene, CDR1 is SGHRS and CDR2 is YFSETQ.

The chain joins TRBV7-3 to TRBJ1-2, with a weak D call TRBD1 (6 bases). This CDR3 spans 14 amino acids. Trimming pared 5 bases from V and 8 bases from J, leaving 18 bases between. CDR1 SGHTA and CDR2 FQGTGA come from the germline V gene. DNA of the CDR3: TGTGCCAGCAGCCCAGTCCTCGGGGGGGGCGGCTACACCTTC. As protein: CASSPVLGGGGYTF.

The chain employs TRBV2 and TRBJ1-5, with 7 bases matching TRBD1. The J segment lost 6 bases and the V segment lost 6 bases, leaving 8 bases of the junction unmatched. The CDR3 is made up of 14 amino acids. CDR1 SNHLY and CDR2 FYNNEI come from the germline V gene. The CDR3 sequence is CASSADRSSQPQHF. DNA for the CDR3: TGTGCCAGCAGCGCGGACAGGTCAAGTCAGCCCCAGCATTTT.

The chain is built from TRBV6-5 and TRBJ1-2; TRBD1 might be the D (5 bases). The germline V gene has CDR1 MNHEY and CDR2 SVGAGI. The CDR3 is 15 residues long. V was cut by 0 bases and J by 2 bases, with 10 bases left in between. The CDR3 here is CASSYSGDSNYGYTF. DNA of the CDR3: TGTGCCAGCAGTTACTCAGGAGACAGCAACTATGGCTACACCTTC.

A single count supports this clone. The chain couples TRBV27 to TRBJ2-7, with 8 bases that match TRBD1. Germline CDR1 is MNHEY and CDR2 is SMNVEV (reference sequence). The V gene end was trimmed by 0 bases and the J gene end by 7 bases; junction bases not matched to a gene: 8. CDR3 length: 15 residues. The CDR3 here is CASSLSAGGAYEQYF. The CDR3 DNA reads as TGTGCCAGCAGTTTATCGGCAGGGGGCGCGTATGAGCAGTACTTC.

This clone was picked up a small number of times. The V and J genes are TRBV19 and TRBJ1-1; 7 bases are shared with TRBD1. The CDR3 has 13 residues. Losses at the gene ends were 4 bases for V and 5 bases for J; bases not matched to a gene: 4. The germline V gene encodes CDR1 LNHDA and CDR2 SQIVND (reference sequence). In DNA form, the CDR3 reads TGTGCCAGTAGTAAGACAGGGAGGACTGAAGCTTTCTTT. Amino acid sequence: CASSKTGRTEAFF.

This clone was detected a few times. In DNA form, the CDR3 reads TGTGCCAGCAGCCCAGGGGGCAGGTCACCCCTCCACTTT. Amino acid sequence: CASSPGGRSPLHF. The chain uses TRBV16 and TRBJ1-6, with 8 nucleotides matching TRBD1. The ends lost 4 bases at V and 10 bases at J; junction bases unmatched: 3. This CDR3 spans 13 amino acids. Germline CDR1 KGHSY, CDR2 FQNENV.

This sequence joins TRBV5-1 and TRBJ1-6; no clear D. Looked up from germline, CDR1 is SGHRS and CDR2 is YFSETQ. The CDR3 has 16 residues. V dropped 5 bases and J dropped 6 bases, with 18 bases sitting between them. CDR3 sequence: CASRPQEGWSNSPLHF. In DNA form, the CDR3 reads TGCGCCAGCAGGCCGCAAGAGGGTTGGAGTAATTCACCCCTCCACTTT. The full variable domain, rest sourced from reference TRBV5-1 and TRBJ1-6, is KAGVTQTPRYLIKTRGQQVTLSCSPISGHRSVSWYQQTPGQGLQFLFEYFSETQRNKGNFPGRFSGRQFSNSRSEMNVSTLELGDSALYLCASRPQEGWSNSPLHFGNGTRLTVT.

V gene TRBV13 combines with J gene TRBJ1-2, with D tentatively TRBD1 (5 bases). Per the germline V gene, CDR1 is PRHDT and CDR2 is FYEKMQ (reference sequence). V gave up 0 bases and J gave up 4 bases, with 12 bases separating them. This CDR3 has 15 amino acids. DNA of the CDR3: TGTGCCAGCAGCTTAGGGGAGGGGCTAGGCTATGGCTACACCTTC. Translating gives CASSLGEGLGYGYTF.

The chain joins TRBV5-4 to TRBJ1-1; no firm D call. V gave up 2 bases and J gave up 0 bases, with 11 bases separating them. Germline values: CDR1 SGHNT, CDR2 YYREEE (reference sequence). This CDR3 is 15 amino acids long. The CDR3 sequence is CASSFSSTLNTEAFF. CDR3 nucleotide sequence: TGTGCCAGCAGCTTTTCATCCACTCTGAACACTGAAGCTTTCTTT.

The chain carries TRBV7-9 and TRBJ2-1; tentatively, D is TRBD1 (5 bases). In germline, CDR1 is SEHNR, CDR2 FQNEAQ (reference sequence). The CDR3 has 15 residues. Trimming stripped 2 bases from V and 3 bases from J, with 11 bases between. CDR3: CASSLQSGYYNEQFF. CDR3 in DNA: TGTGCCAGCAGCTTACAGTCAGGGTACTACAATGAGCAGTTCTTC. Drawing the rest from reference TRBV7-9 and TRBJ2-1, the complete variable domain is DTGVSQNPRHKITKRGQNVTFRCDPISEHNRLYWYRQTLGQGPEFLTYFQNEAQLEKSRLLSDRFSAERPKGSFSTLEIQRTEQGDSAMYLCASSLQSGYYNEQFFGPGTRLTVL.

The sample holds a few counts of this clone. This chain links TRBV30 with TRBJ1-2, with 8 bases fitting TRBD1. Per the germline V gene, CDR1 is GTSNPN and CDR2 is SVGIG (reference sequence). CDR3 length: 13 amino acids. V dropped 7 bases and J dropped 2; count of bases not matched to a gene: 6. As DNA, the CDR3 is TGTGCCTCCGGGGACAGGAGCAACTATGGCTACACCTTC. Protein product: CASGDRSNYGYTF. The whole variable domain, filled in from reference TRBV30 and TRBJ1-2, reads SQTIHQWPATLVQPVGSPLSLECTVEGTSNPNLYWYRQAAGRGLQLLFYSVGIGQISSEVPQNLSASRPQDRQFILSSKKLLLSDSGFYLCASGDRSNYGYTFGSGTRLTVV.

V usage is TRBV15 and J usage is TRBJ1-4; 10 nucleotides agree with TRBD1. V lost 4 bases, J lost 7 bases, and 6 bases stayed unmatched. The CDR3 length is 15 residues. Germline V gene sequence: CDR1 LNHNV, CDR2 YYDKDF (reference sequence). The chain's CDR3 is CATSNRDRGAEKLFF. Here the CDR3 DNA reads TGTGCCACCAGCAACCGGGACAGGGGAGCTGAAAAACTGTTTTTT.

The chain is built from TRBV5-1 and TRBJ2-2; 15 positions match TRBD2. The CDR3 length is 16 residues. In germline, CDR1 is SGHRS, CDR2 YFSETQ. Trimming took 2 bases from V and 6 from J; bases not matched to a gene: 2. The CDR3: CASSFRTSGRAGELFF. The CDR3 nucleotides are TGCGCCAGCAGCTTCCGGACTAGCGGGAGGGCCGGGGAGCTGTTTTTT.

The chain couples TRBV6-2 or TRBV6-3 to TRBJ1-5; 8 nucleotides line up with TRBD1. Germline V lookup: CDR1 MNHEY, CDR2 SVGEGT. V gave up 0 bases and J gave up 7 bases; unmatched junction bases: 8. This CDR3 is 16 amino acids long. Written as DNA, the CDR3 is TGTGCCAGCAGTTACTCGATTCAGGGGGCTTGGCAGCCCCAGCATTTT. The encoded protein is CASSYSIQGAWQPQHF.

The genes are TRBV24-1 and TRBJ2-3, with a weak D call TRBD2 (6 bases). CDR3 length: 15 amino acids. Germline V gene sequence: CDR1 KGHDR, CDR2 SFDVKD. Trimming shortened V by 2 bases and J by 6 bases, and 14 bases separated the two germline ends. CDR3 in DNA: TGTGCCACCAGTGATTATGGAGGGCCCGGGGATACGCAGTATTTT. Translated, it gives CATSDYGGPGDTQYF.

The chain is built from TRBV5-1 and TRBJ2-7, with D perhaps matching TRBD2 (7 bases). V lost 0 bases and J lost 4, with 14 bases in between. Germline-derived CDR1 and CDR2 are SGHRS and YFSETQ. The CDR3 is 15 amino acids. The CDR3 is CASSLAAGASYEQYF. CDR3 nucleotides: TGCGCCAGCAGCTTGGCCGCGGGGGCGTCGTACGAGCAGTACTTC.

This chain joins TRBV5-6 and TRBJ2-7; 7 bases align to TRBD2. CDR1 SGHDT and CDR2 YYEEEE come from the germline V gene. The J segment lost 6 bases and the V segment lost 5 bases, leaving 11 bases of the junction unmatched. The CDR3 length is 14 residues. The CDR3 DNA sequence: TGTGCCAGCAGTCCCAGCGGGGCCCTGGGCGAGCAGTACTTC. Translated: CASSPSGALGEQYF.

The V gene is TRBV3-1 (or the pseudogene TRBV3-2), the J gene TRBJ1-2; possible D gene TRBD1, 5 bases. Germline CDR1 and CDR2: LGHDT and YNNKEL (reference sequence). The CDR3 loop spans 16 amino acids. Trimming removed 0 bases from V and 4 bases from J, with 15 bases in between. In DNA, the CDR3 is TGTGCCAGCAGCCAAGACAGACAGTTACACCTCTATGGCTACACCTTC. This codes for CASSQDRQLHLYGYTF.

In its sample, this clone was seen a few times. The rearrangement joins TRBV7-8 to TRBJ2-7; 7 positions agree with TRBD1. This CDR3 region has 13 residues. Germline V gene lookup returns CDR1 SGHVS and CDR2 FQNEAQ. V shed 5 bases and J 2 bases; nucleotides not matched to a gene: 3. The CDR3 region has the DNA TGTGCCAGCAGCGAGGGACAGACCTACGAGCAGTACTTC. Translation gives CASSEGQTYEQYF.

V is TRBV19 and J is TRBJ1-1; 10 bases fit TRBD1. Germline loops: CDR1 LNHDA, CDR2 SQIVND (reference sequence). Losses at the gene ends were 5 bases for V and 6 bases for J; bases not matched to a gene: 9. The length of the CDR3 is 15 residues. CDR3 nucleotides: TGTGCCAGTAGTGTATCCGGGACAGGGGTGGCTGAAGCTTTCTTT. It encodes CASSVSGTGVAEAFF.

The chain employs TRBV6-5 and TRBJ2-1; 7 nucleotides line up with TRBD1. From germline, CDR1 is MNHEY and CDR2 SVGAGI. The CDR3 sequence is 14 residues long. Germline trimming cut 4 bases from V and 1 base from J; bases unmatched to any gene: 1. The CDR3 nucleotides are TGTGCCAGCAGTTGGACAGGATCCTACAATGAGCAGTTCTTC. Encoded protein: CASSWTGSYNEQFF.